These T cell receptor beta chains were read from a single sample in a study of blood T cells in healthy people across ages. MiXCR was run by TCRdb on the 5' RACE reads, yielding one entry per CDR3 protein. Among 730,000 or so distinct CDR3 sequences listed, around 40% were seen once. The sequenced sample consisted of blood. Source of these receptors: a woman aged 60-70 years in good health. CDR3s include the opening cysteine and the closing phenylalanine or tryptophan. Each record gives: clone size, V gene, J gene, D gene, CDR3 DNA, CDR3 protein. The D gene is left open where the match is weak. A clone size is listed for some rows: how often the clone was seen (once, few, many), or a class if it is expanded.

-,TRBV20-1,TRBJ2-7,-,TGCAGTGCCCAGGACGGCCGCTCCTACGAGCAGTACTTC,CSAQDGRSYEQYF
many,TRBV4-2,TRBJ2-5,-,TGTGCCAGCAGCCACGAATTGGCCGAAGAGACCCAGTACTTC,CASSHELAEETQYF
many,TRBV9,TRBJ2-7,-,TGTGCCAGCAGCGTAACGTACCACTCCGGGTCCTACGAGCAGTACTTC,CASSVTYHSGSYEQYF
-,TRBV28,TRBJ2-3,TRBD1,TGTGCCAGCACCTCACTCCCCGGGGGACAGGGCGGCACAGATACGCAGTATTTT,CASTSLPGGQGGTDTQYF
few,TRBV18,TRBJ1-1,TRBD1,TGTGCCAGCTCACCACAGCAGGGGGGAATGGCATCCCACACTGAAGCTTTCTTT,CASSPQQGGMASHTEAFF
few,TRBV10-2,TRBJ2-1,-,TGCGCCAGCAGTGAGCCAAAATACCGGAGCTCCTACAATGAGCAGTTCTTC,CASSEPKYRSSYNEQFF
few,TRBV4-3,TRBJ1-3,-,TGCGCCAGCAGCCAAGAGGCCAGGGGAGGTGACACCATATATTTT,CASSQEARGGDTIYF
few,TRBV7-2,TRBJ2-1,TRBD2,TGTGCCAGCCGACTAGCGGGAGGGCCAAATGAGCAGTTCTTC,CASRLAGGPNEQFF
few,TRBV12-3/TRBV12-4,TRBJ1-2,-,TGTGCCAGCAGCCCAACGGCGGCTCCGTACTATGGCTACACCTTC,CASSPTAAPYYGYTF
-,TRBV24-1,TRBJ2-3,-,TGTGCCACCAGTGATTCCAGAGGAGATACGCAGTATTTT,CATSDSRGDTQYF
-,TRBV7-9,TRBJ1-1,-,TGTGCCAGCAGCTTGAAGAAGGGGAACGCTGAAGCTTTCTTT,CASSLKKGNAEAFF
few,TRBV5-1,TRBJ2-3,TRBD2,TGCGCCAGCAGTCCCTCGCGGGAGGGAACAGATACGCAGTATTTT,CASSPSREGTDTQYF
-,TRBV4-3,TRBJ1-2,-,TGCGCCAGCAGCCAAGAACGGGTTAACTATGGCTACACCTTC,CASSQERVNYGYTF
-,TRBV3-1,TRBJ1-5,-,TGTGCCAGCAGCCAAGAGTCCGGGACGCGGCCCCAGCATTTT,CASSQESGTRPQHF
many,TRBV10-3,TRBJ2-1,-,TGTGCCACCGGGGGAGGTGGGGAGTTAATAATATCCTACAATGAGCAGTTCTTC,CATGGGGELIISYNEQFF
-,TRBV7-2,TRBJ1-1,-,TGTGCCAGCAGCCCCGCGATTGGCACTGAAGCTTTCTTT,CASSPAIGTEAFF
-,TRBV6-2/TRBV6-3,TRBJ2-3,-,TGTGCCAGCAGTTACGAGTACTCTAGCACAGATACGCGGTATTTT,CASSYEYSSTDTRYF
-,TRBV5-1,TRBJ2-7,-,TGCGCCAGCAGCTACGGACTCTCCTACGAGCAGTACTTC,CASSYGLSYEQYF
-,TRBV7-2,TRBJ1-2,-,TGTGCCAGCAGCTTACGGCTACAGGGAAAGGGCTACACCTTC,CASSLRLQGKGYTF
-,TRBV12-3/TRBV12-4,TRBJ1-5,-,TGTGCCAGCAGCCGGGAACGGCAGCCCCAGCATTTT,CASSRERQPQHF
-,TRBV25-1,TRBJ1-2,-,TGTGCCAGCAGTGACACAAAGGATGGCTACACCTTC,CASSDTKDGYTF
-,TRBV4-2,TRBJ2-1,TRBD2,TGTGCCAGCAGCCAAGCTAGCGGGGGACCTTACAATGAGCAGTTCTTC,CASSQASGGPYNEQFF
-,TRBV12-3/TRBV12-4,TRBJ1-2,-,TGTGCCAGCAGTTCGCTCCGGACGGGGGCTGGCTATGGCTACACCTTC,CASSSLRTGAGYGYTF
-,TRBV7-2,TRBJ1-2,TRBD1,TGTGCCAGCAGCTCCTGGGGGACAGGGGGCGATGGCTACACCTTC,CASSSWGTGGDGYTF
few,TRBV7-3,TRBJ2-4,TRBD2,TGTGCCAGCTCTGAGGGGACTAGCTTGGGTGAGCAGTACTTC,CASSEGTSLGEQYF
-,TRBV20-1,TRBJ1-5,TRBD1,TGCAGTGCTAGCAGACAGGGCAGCAATCAGCCCCAGCATTTT,CSASRQGSNQPQHF
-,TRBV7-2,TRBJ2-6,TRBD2,TGTGCCAGCAGCGCGGTCCCGAGACTAGCGGGACTTTCCGGGGCCAACGTCCTGACTTTC,CASSAVPRLAGLSGANVLTF
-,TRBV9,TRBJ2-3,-,TGTGCCAGCAGCACCTCAGATACGCAGTATTTT,CASSTSDTQYF
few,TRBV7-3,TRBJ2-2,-,TGTGCCAGCAGCCCACCCTCCTACACCGGGGAGCTGTTTTTT,CASSPPSYTGELFF
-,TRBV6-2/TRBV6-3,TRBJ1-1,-,TGTGCCAGCAGTTTTCTCCGCTGGAACACTGAAGCTTTCTTT,CASSFLRWNTEAFF
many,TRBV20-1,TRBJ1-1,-,TGCAGTGCTAGCTGGCTCGGGGTCCACAACCAGCTAAACACTGAAGCTTTCTTT,CSASWLGVHNQLNTEAFF
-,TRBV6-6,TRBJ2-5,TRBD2,TGTGCCAGCAGCCTACTGCCAGCGGGAGGGGAGACCCAGTACTTC,CASSLLPAGGETQYF
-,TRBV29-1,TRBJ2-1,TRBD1,TGCAGCGTGGGTGGACAGGGCGAGAGCAATGAGCAGTTCTTC,CSVGGQGESNEQFF
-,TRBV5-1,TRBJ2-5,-,TGCGCCAGCAGCTTGGAAGGTACAGTGCTCCAAGAGACCCAGTACTTC,CASSLEGTVLQETQYF
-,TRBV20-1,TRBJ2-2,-,TGCAGTGCTAGAGATCGACGTAACGGGAACACCGGGGAGCTGTTTTTT,CSARDRRNGNTGELFF
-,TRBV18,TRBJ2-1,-,TGTGCCAGCTCACCACAGGCGAGTCGGAATCAAAATGAGCAGTTCTTC,CASSPQASRNQNEQFF